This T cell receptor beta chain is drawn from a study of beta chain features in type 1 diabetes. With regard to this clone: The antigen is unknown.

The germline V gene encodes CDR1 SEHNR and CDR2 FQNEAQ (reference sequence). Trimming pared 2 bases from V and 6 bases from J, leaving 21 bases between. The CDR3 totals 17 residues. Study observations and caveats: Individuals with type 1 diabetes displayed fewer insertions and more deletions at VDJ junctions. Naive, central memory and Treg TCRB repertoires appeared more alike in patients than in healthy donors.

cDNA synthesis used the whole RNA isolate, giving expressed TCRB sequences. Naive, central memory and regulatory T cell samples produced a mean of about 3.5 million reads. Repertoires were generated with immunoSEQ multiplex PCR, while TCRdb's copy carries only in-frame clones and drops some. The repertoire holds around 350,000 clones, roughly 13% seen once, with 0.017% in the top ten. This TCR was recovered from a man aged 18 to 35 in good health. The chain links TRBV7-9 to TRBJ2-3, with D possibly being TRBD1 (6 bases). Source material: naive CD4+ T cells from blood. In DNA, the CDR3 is TGTGCCAGCAGCTTAAGTTCAAGGACAGTCCTATTCGATACGCAGTATTTT. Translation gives CASSLSSRTVLFDTQYF.